The T cell receptor beta chain under discussion was sequenced for a study of post-analysis software for immune sequencing data (dated by TCRdb to the mid-2010s). In terms of the full investigation: Disease courses on record covered relapsing-remitting, secondary progressive and progressive-relapsing multiple sclerosis, though some patients had no subtype annotation. The patient repertoires were set against around ten previously published healthy control repertoires from donors whose ages ranged from 6 to 25 years. A subset of samples was prepared in parallel using single-end sample barcoding, then pooled and co-amplified after Illumina adapter ligation.

Receptor amplification or capture employed PCR. The instrument was an Illumina HiSeq 2500. To reduce PCR and sequencing biases, unique molecular identifiers were incorporated into the TCR beta cDNA libraries. Every 1 to 10 million input T cells yielded approximately 500,000 cDNA molecules, meaning each molecule approximated one T cell. Patient libraries were prepared and sequenced with the same protocol used for the earlier healthy control dataset. Within a given batch, samples were prepared together, multiplexed and sequenced on the same HiSeq lane. Regarding the original processing steps: MIGEC was used to process the raw barcoded reads, and molecular identifier groups with only a single read were discarded before consensus assembly and CDR3 extraction. VDJtools was used for post-analysis of the clonotype tables, and diversity was normalized by down-sampling every dataset to the size of the smallest sample. Repertoire overlap clustering matched CDR3 amino acid but not nucleotide sequences to correct batch-related cross-sample contamination. In-frame beta chains were kept once TCRdb had trimmed the public reads at Q25 with fastp and called clones with MiXCR. Each entry merges the rows of one CDR3 protein and shows their most common DNA and genes. TCRdb's processing, not the authors' own work, is the source of the V and J calls. Within this sample are around 200,000 distinct CDR3 sequences, with around 29% of them counted one time only. The ten biggest clones cover nearly 3.5% of the sample.

Germline trimming amounts to 0 bases on V and 3 bases on J, with 4 as the count of junction bases outside the gene matches. The CDR3, from cysteine to phenylalanine, totals 14 residues. Only the CDR3 DNA is retained, 42 bases long and in frame from the first base. The CDR1 and CDR2 encoded by the germline V gene (reference sequence) are DFQATT and SNEGSKA. What the research found in general, with its limitations: Normalized Chao1 diversity was significantly lower in multiple sclerosis patients than controls, suggesting substantial peripheral T-cell clonal expansion. Direct clustering with F measure showed strong co-clustering of samples prepared in the same batch, prompting a batch-effect correction. The multiple sclerosis patient group was slightly younger than the control group. Patients showed significantly higher frequencies than controls for roughly five TRBV segments, among them TRBV5-6, TRBV5-1 and TRBV20-1.

To demonstrate the VDJtools post-analysis software, the study profiled TCR beta repertoires from the peripheral blood of 13 young patients with multiple sclerosis. The patients with multiple sclerosis were children and adolescents between roughly 6 and 17 years of age. A remark on this clonotype: Its antigen is currently not known. No base qualities exist here, and no much larger clone lies one base off it.

The chain couples TRBV20-1 to TRBJ2-7, and TRBD1 aligns with 8 junction nucleotides. The sample consisted of blood. The sequence was obtained from a girl aged 2 to 17 with multiple sclerosis. This receptor has the CDR3 CSAREAQGVYEQYF. DNA sequence: TGCAGTGCTAGAGAGGCACAGGGGGTCTACGAGCAGTACTTC.